This T cell receptor beta chain was obtained from a study of blood T cell repertoires in COVID-19. Study as a whole: Some COVID-19 samples were acute and others convalescent; all came from the United States, Italy and Spain.

This study enrolled people aged 18 to 89 from about 24 US geographic areas. Cohorts were based on clinical histories the participants reported. Original analysis: Amplification with reference gene primers provided the estimates of nucleated cell counts. Clones were sequenced by immunoSEQ multiplex PCR, and TCRdb holds only the in-frame ones, with some missing. The V and J calls and the clone size are those of that table, but D and trimming were determined from the DNA. The table records around 160,000 clones, 75% to 90% of them present only once. The CDR3 runs 13 residues. V was cut by 2 bases and J by 7 bases, with 11 bases left in between. Germline V gene data show CDR1 as MNHEY and CDR2 as SVGAGI.

The specimen was PBMCs or T cells enriched from blood (not recorded which). This sequence was found in a middle-aged woman who had been exposed to COVID-19. The chain combines TRBV6-5 with TRBJ1-1, with D unclear. The CDR3 coding sequence is TGTGCCAGCAGTTACGGAGGATTCTATGAAGCTTTCTTT. It translates to CASSYGGFYEAFF.